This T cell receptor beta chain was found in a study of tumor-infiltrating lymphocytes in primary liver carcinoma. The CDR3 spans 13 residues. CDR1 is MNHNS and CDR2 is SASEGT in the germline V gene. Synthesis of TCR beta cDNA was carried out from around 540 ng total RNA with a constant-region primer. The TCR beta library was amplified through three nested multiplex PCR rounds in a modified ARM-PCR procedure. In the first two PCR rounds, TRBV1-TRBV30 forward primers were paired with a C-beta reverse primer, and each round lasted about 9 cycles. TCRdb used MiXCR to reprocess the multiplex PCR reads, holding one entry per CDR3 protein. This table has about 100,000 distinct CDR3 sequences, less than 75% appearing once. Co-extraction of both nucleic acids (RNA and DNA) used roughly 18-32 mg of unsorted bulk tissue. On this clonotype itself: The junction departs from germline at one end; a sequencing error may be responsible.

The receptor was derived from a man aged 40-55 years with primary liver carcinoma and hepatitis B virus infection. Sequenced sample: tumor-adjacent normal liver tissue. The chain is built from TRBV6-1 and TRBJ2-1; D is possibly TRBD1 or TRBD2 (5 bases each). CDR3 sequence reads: CASRFGTGNEQFF. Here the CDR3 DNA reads TGTGCCAGCAGATTCGGGACCGGGAATGAACAGTTCTTC.